Sequencing of this TCR beta chain was carried out in a study of early T cells in non-severe SARS-CoV-2 infection. Germline V gene lookup returns CDR1 SGDLS and CDR2 YYNGEE. V gave up 1 base and J gave up 4 bases, with 9 bases separating them. CDR3 length equals 14 residues. This clonotype was counted between two and nine times. Its specificity is not known. Individual cDNA molecules received unique molecular identifiers. Using its own MiXCR run on the 5' RACE reads, TCRdb lists one record per CDR3 protein. Here the sample spans tens of thousands of distinct CDR3 sequences, roughly 9% being singletons. Study findings and constraints: Clonotype matching in VDJdb favored anti-spike CD8 responses and did not capture private and CD4 specificities.

Sequenced material: whole blood. This clonotype was sampled from an adult who was a healthcare worker with PCR-confirmed SARS-CoV-2 infection or an uninfected control (not recorded which). This chain joins TRBV9 and TRBJ1-3; D ambiguous. The CDR3 DNA sequence: TGTGCCAGCAGCGTATATGGGAACGGAAACACCATATATTTT. It translates to CASSVYGNGNTIYF.